Here is one T cell receptor (beta chain) with its context. The data were obtained in a study of cytomegalovirus exposure and HLA in healthy donors. Both 60 Vbeta primers and 13 Jbeta primers went into the PCR. Assay: immunoSEQ multiplex PCR; the TCRdb copy retains only in-frame clones and omits some. The data show about 130,000 clones, 74% seen once. V gave up 8 bases and J gave up 8 bases, with 15 bases separating them. Germline assignment: CDR1 MDHEN and CDR2 SYDVKM. There are 12 residues in the CDR3. The chain employs TRBV28 and TRBJ1-2, with D hard to call. The source is a woman in her fifties or sixties in good health and CMV-seropositive. Sequencing used PBMCs. The CDR3 loop reads CASEVGSGGYTF. The CDR3 DNA sequence: TGTGCCAGCGAGGTCGGATCGGGGGGCTACACCTTC.